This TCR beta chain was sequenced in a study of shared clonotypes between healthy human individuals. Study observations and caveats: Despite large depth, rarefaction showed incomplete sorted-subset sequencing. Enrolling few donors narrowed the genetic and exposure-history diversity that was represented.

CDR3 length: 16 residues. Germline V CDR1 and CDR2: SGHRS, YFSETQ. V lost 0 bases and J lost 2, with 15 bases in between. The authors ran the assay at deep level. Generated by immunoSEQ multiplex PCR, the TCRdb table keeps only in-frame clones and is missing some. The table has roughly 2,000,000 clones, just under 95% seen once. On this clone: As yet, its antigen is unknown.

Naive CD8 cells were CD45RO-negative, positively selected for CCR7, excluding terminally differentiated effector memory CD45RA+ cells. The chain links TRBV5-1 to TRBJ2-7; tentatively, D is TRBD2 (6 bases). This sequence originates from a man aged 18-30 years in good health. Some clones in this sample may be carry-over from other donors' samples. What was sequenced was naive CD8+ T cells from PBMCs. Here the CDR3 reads CASSLDPAGSTYEQYF. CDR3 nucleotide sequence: TGCGCCAGCAGCTTGGATCCAGCGGGTTCAACCTACGAGCAGTACTTC.